These T cell receptor beta chains were read from a single sample in a study of cytomegalovirus exposure and HLA in healthy donors. The protocol was immunoSEQ multiplex PCR, while the TCRdb copy is restricted to in-frame clones and leaves out a portion. The sample has roughly 120,000 clones; roughly 81% are singletons. Sequenced: PBMCs. The origin of the receptors is a woman in her 30s in good health and CMV-seronegative. CDR3s include the opening cysteine and the closing phenylalanine or tryptophan. Fields, in order: clone size, D gene, J gene, V gene, CDR3 protein, CDR3 DNA. D genes are given only for firm matches. Clone size is shown for a subset of rows, as once, few, many or a class of expanded clone.

size: -
D: TRBD1
J: TRBJ1-1
V: TRBV29-1
CDR3: CSVGSGQGAFTEAFF
DNA: TGCAGCGTTGGAAGTGGACAGGGGGCGTTCACTGAAGCTTTCTTT

size: -
D: -
J: TRBJ2-3
V: TRBV5-8
CDR3: CASSLVGQGTDTQYF
DNA: TGTGCCAGCAGCTTGGTTGGGCAGGGGACAGATACGCAGTATTTT

size: -
D: TRBD2
J: TRBJ2-3
V: TRBV5-5
CDR3: CASSFNSAGMGTDTQYF
DNA: TGTGCCAGCAGCTTTAACTCAGCGGGGATGGGCACAGATACGCAGTATTTT

size: -
D: TRBD1
J: TRBJ1-2
V: TRBV5-1
CDR3: CASSLNRGYRYTF
DNA: TGCGCCAGCAGCTTAAACAGGGGTTATCGCTACACCTTC

size: -
D: -
J: TRBJ2-3
V: TRBV5-8
CDR3: CASSFAGLSTDTQYF
DNA: TGTGCCAGCAGCTTTGCAGGGTTGAGCACAGATACGCAGTATTTT

size: few
D: -
J: TRBJ2-5
V: TRBV10-3
CDR3: CATTDREGETQYF
DNA: TGTGCCACAACGGACAGAGAGGGGGAGACCCAGTACTTC

size: few
D: TRBD1
J: TRBJ1-1
V: TRBV13
CDR3: CASTPDRAAEAFF
DNA: TGTGCCAGCACCCCGGACAGGGCCGCTGAAGCTTTCTTT

size: few
D: -
J: TRBJ1-4
V: TRBV30
CDR3: CAWSAQGGPNEKLFF
DNA: TGTGCCTGGAGTGCACAGGGTGGGCCTAATGAAAAACTGTTTTTT

size: once
D: -
J: TRBJ1-4
V: TRBV7-2
CDR3: CASSRVNEKLFF
DNA: TGTGCCAGCAGCCGGGTGAATGAAAAACTGTTTTTT

size: -
D: TRBD1
J: TRBJ1-2
V: TRBV10-3
CDR3: CAISERQGNAGYTF
DNA: TGTGCCATCAGTGAGCGACAGGGGAATGCTGGCTACACCTTC

size: few
D: TRBD1
J: TRBJ1-5
V: TRBV6-5
CDR3: CASSPGQGWGQPQHF
DNA: TGTGCCAGCAGCCCTGGACAGGGATGGGGTCAGCCCCAGCATTTT

size: once
D: -
J: TRBJ1-1
V: TRBV28
CDR3: CASSLYQGRTEAFF
DNA: TGTGCCAGCAGTTTATATCAGGGAAGGACTGAAGCTTTCTTT

size: -
D: TRBD2
J: TRBJ2-3
V: TRBV27
CDR3: CASSLETSSYTDTQYF
DNA: TGTGCCAGCAGTCTCGAGACTAGCAGTTACACAGATACGCAGTATTTT

size: once
D: -
J: TRBJ1-1
V: TRBV7-8
CDR3: CASSFDRSYTEAFF
DNA: TGTGCCAGCAGCTTCGACAGGAGTTACACTGAAGCTTTCTTT

size: -
D: TRBD1
J: TRBJ2-7
V: TRBV4-2
CDR3: CASSRDSSYEQYF
DNA: TGTGCCAGCAGCCGGGACAGCTCCTACGAGCAGTACTTC

size: -
D: -
J: TRBJ1-1
V: TRBV28
CDR3: CASSLTGTAFF
DNA: TGTGCCAGCAGTTTAACAGGGACGGCTTTCTTT

size: -
D: -
J: TRBJ2-2
V: TRBV27
CDR3: CASSLFEGNTGELFF
DNA: TGTGCCAGCAGTTTATTTGAGGGGAACACCGGGGAGCTGTTTTTT

size: -
D: TRBD1
J: TRBJ1-4
V: TRBV5-1
CDR3: CASSRDRGGEKLFF
DNA: TGCGCCAGCAGTCGGGACAGGGGAGGGGAAAAACTGTTTTTT

size: -
D: TRBD2
J: TRBJ2-1
V: TRBV7-6
CDR3: CASSLGLAGVSSYNEQFF
DNA: TGTGCCAGCAGCTTAGGATTAGCGGGGGTCTCATCCTACAATGAGCAGTTCTTC

size: once
D: TRBD1
J: TRBJ2-7
V: TRBV30
CDR3: CAWTWRDRVREQYF
DNA: TGTGCCTGGACCTGGCGGGACAGGGTGCGGGAGCAGTACTTC

size: -
D: -
J: TRBJ2-3
V: TRBV5-1
CDR3: CASRSGSTDTQYF
DNA: TGCGCCAGCAGATCAGGGAGCACAGATACGCAGTATTTT

size: -
D: -
J: TRBJ2-6
V: TRBV7-9
CDR3: CASSPPVRMGPANVLTF
DNA: TGTGCCAGCAGCCCCCCGGTGAGGATGGGTCCGGCCAACGTCCTGACTTTC

size: -
D: -
J: TRBJ1-4
V: TRBV7-9
CDR3: CASSLGATRVVVF
DNA: TGTGCCAGCAGCTTAGGGGCCACGAGAGTAGTTGTTTTT

size: -
D: -
J: TRBJ2-1
V: TRBV5-4
CDR3: CASSLGVWDKAYNEQFF
DNA: TGTGCCAGCAGCTTGGGTGTCTGGGACAAGGCCTACAATGAGCAGTTCTTC

size: -
D: -
J: TRBJ2-2
V: TRBV18
CDR3: CASSRAPGVLSNTGELFF
DNA: TGTGCCAGCTCACGGGCCCCAGGGGTCTTGTCGAACACCGGGGAGCTGTTTTTT

size: -
D: TRBD2
J: TRBJ2-7
V: TRBV11-2
CDR3: CASSPGTSGYYEQYF
DNA: TGTGCCAGCAGCCCCGGGACTAGCGGGTACTACGAGCAGTACTTC

size: -
D: TRBD1
J: TRBJ1-1
V: TRBV7-8
CDR3: CASSSGQENTEAFF
DNA: TGTGCCAGCAGCTCCGGACAGGAGAACACTGAAGCTTTCTTT

size: -
D: -
J: TRBJ2-5
V: TRBV9
CDR3: CASSVGYRYQETQYF
DNA: TGTGCCAGCAGCGTAGGATACCGGTACCAAGAGACCCAGTACTTC

size: -
D: -
J: TRBJ2-3
V: TRBV7-6
CDR3: CASSFSVQATDTQYF
DNA: TGTGCCAGCAGCTTTAGTGTGCAGGCCACAGATACGCAGTATTTT

size: -
D: TRBD2
J: TRBJ2-1
V: TRBV27
CDR3: CASSHQWTSGTHNEQFF
DNA: TGTGCCAGCAGCCACCAATGGACTAGCGGGACCCACAATGAGCAGTTCTTC

size: -
D: -
J: TRBJ1-2
V: TRBV10-2
CDR3: CASSEYGREGSIYGYTF
DNA: TGCGCCAGCAGTGAGTATGGAAGGGAGGGTTCCATCTATGGCTACACCTTC

size: -
D: -
J: TRBJ2-1
V: TRBV9
CDR3: CASSRGEYNEQFF
DNA: TGTGCCAGCAGCCGCGGGGAGTACAATGAGCAGTTCTTC

size: -
D: -
J: TRBJ1-1
V: TRBV19
CDR3: CASSIREGQMNTEAFF
DNA: TGTGCCAGTAGTATAAGAGAGGGCCAGATGAACACTGAAGCTTTCTTT

size: -
D: -
J: TRBJ1-5
V: TRBV5-6
CDR3: CASSLAGANNQPQHF
DNA: TGTGCCAGCAGCTTGGCTGGGGCGAATAATCAGCCCCAGCATTTT

size: -
D: -
J: TRBJ2-5
V: TRBV11-2
CDR3: CASSPGNQETQYF
DNA: TGTGCCAGCAGCCCCGGGAACCAAGAGACCCAGTACTTC

size: once
D: -
J: TRBJ2-1
V: TRBV5-1
CDR3: CASSGRGSSYNEQFF
DNA: TGCGCCAGCAGCGGACGTGGGAGCTCCTACAATGAGCAGTTCTTC

size: few
D: -
J: TRBJ1-5
V: TRBV7-2
CDR3: CASSLWRDQPQHF
DNA: TGTGCCAGCAGCTTATGGAGGGATCAGCCCCAGCATTTT

size: -
D: TRBD2
J: TRBJ2-1
V: TRBV6-1
CDR3: CASSPGLAGYNEQFF
DNA: TGTGCCAGCAGCCCCGGACTAGCGGGTTACAATGAGCAGTTCTTC

size: -
D: TRBD2
J: TRBJ2-7
V: TRBV2
CDR3: CASEGLAGGYEQYF
DNA: TGTGCCAGCGAAGGACTAGCGGGGGGCTACGAGCAGTACTTC

size: few
D: -
J: TRBJ2-7
V: TRBV15
CDR3: CATSRDLSYEQYF
DNA: TGTGCCACCAGCAGAGATCTCAGCTACGAGCAGTACTTC

size: -
D: -
J: TRBJ2-1
V: TRBV7-3
CDR3: CASSLGQTKYNEQFF
DNA: TGTGCCAGCAGCCTTGGACAGACCAAGTACAATGAGCAGTTCTTC

size: -
D: -
J: TRBJ2-2
V: TRBV4-1
CDR3: CASSQSLGELFF
DNA: TGCGCCAGCAGCCAAAGCCTTGGGGAGCTGTTTTTT

size: -
D: -
J: TRBJ2-5
V: TRBV19
CDR3: CASSEGVDPYQETQYF
DNA: TGTGCCAGTAGTGAAGGAGTAGACCCGTACCAAGAGACCCAGTACTTC

size: once
D: -
J: TRBJ2-5
V: TRBV20-1
CDR3: CSAVQETQYF
DNA: TGCAGTGCTGTACAAGAGACCCAGTACTTC

size: once
D: TRBD1
J: TRBJ1-1
V: TRBV5-5
CDR3: CASSWGQGDTEAFF
DNA: TGTGCCAGCAGCTGGGGACAGGGGGACACTGAAGCTTTCTTT

size: few
D: TRBD2
J: TRBJ2-5
V: TRBV7-9
CDR3: CASSLVGASGGKETQYF
DNA: TGTGCCAGCAGCTTAGTTGGAGCTAGCGGGGGTAAAGAGACCCAGTACTTC

size: -
D: TRBD2
J: TRBJ2-1
V: TRBV11-3
CDR3: CASSRGGGRSNEQFF
DNA: TGTGCCAGCAGCCGGGGGGGCGGGAGGTCCAATGAGCAGTTCTTC

size: -
D: -
J: TRBJ1-2
V: TRBV6-5
CDR3: CASSPVRDPGYTF
DNA: TGTGCCAGCAGTCCCGTGAGGGATCCTGGCTACACCTTC

size: -
D: TRBD2
J: TRBJ2-1
V: TRBV4-3
CDR3: CASSPWGLGYNEQFF
DNA: TGCGCCAGCAGCCCTTGGGGACTAGGCTACAATGAGCAGTTCTTC

size: -
D: -
J: TRBJ1-6
V: TRBV2
CDR3: CASSESPVPPLHF
DNA: TGTGCCAGCAGTGAATCTCCTGTTCCACCCCTCCACTTT

size: -
D: TRBD1
J: TRBJ1-1
V: TRBV4-2
CDR3: CASSSSHRGDTEAFF
DNA: TGTGCCAGCAGCTCATCTCACAGGGGTGACACTGAAGCTTTCTTT

size: few
D: -
J: TRBJ2-1
V: TRBV7-8
CDR3: CASSLEILRSNEQFF
DNA: TGTGCCAGCAGCTTAGAAATATTGAGGAGCAATGAGCAGTTCTTC

size: once
D: -
J: TRBJ1-3
V: TRBV5-1
CDR3: CASSGSGGSSGNTIYF
DNA: TGCGCCAGCAGTGGGTCCGGGGGATCGTCTGGAAACACCATATATTTT

size: -
D: -
J: TRBJ2-1
V: TRBV5-1
CDR3: CASSLMQSQGNEQFF
DNA: TGCGCCAGCAGCTTGATGCAGTCCCAGGGGAATGAGCAGTTCTTC

size: once
D: TRBD1
J: TRBJ1-4
V: TRBV5-1
CDR3: CASSSGTAGEKLFF
DNA: TGCGCCAGCAGCTCCGGGACAGCGGGTGAAAAACTGTTTTTT

size: -
D: TRBD1
J: TRBJ1-5
V: TRBV5-1
CDR3: CASSSGTGGQPQHF
DNA: TGCGCCAGCAGCTCGGGGACAGGGGGTCAGCCCCAGCATTTT